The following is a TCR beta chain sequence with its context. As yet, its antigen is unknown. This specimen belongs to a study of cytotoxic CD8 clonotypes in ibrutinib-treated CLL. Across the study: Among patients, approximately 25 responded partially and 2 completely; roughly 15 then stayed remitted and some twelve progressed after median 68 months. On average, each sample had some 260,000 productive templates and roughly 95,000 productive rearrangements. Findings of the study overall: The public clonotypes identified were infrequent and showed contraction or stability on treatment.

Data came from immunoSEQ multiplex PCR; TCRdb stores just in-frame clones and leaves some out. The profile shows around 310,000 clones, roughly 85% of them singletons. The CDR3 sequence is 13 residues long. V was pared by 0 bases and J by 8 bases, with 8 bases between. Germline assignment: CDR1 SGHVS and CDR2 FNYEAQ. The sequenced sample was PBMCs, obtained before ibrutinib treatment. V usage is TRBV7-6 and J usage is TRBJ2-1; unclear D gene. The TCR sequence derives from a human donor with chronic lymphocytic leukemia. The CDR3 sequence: CASSLAAGDEQFF. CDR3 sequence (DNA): TGTGCCAGCAGCTTAGCGGCTGGCGATGAGCAGTTCTTC.